Following are 26 T cell receptor beta chains from one sample sequenced in a study of control samples from healthy donors and cancer patients (dated by TCRdb to the early 2020s). Library prep was done by the immunoSEQ multiplex PCR assay. Sourced from immuneACCESS, this table was stored by TCRdb with only in-frame sequences that have V and J called. A share of the clones is absent; for the studies checked, an unresolved V gene accounts for under half, and the remainder has no known explanation. The sample yields some 150,000 clones; 75% to 95% were counted once. Roughly 3.1% of the sample goes to the ten largest clones. Sequenced input: blood. These receptor sequences come from a man aged 25 to 40 in good health.

The chain carries TRBV30 and TRBJ2-1, with a tentative D call TRBD2 (7 bases). The V end was cut by 0 bases, the J end by 0 bases, with 21 bases between. Germline CDR1 is GTSNPN and CDR2 is SVGIG (reference sequence). CDR3 size: 19 residues. The CDR3 spells CAWSVPWEGGESSYNEQFF. DNA for the CDR3: TGTGCCTGGAGTGTCCCTTGGGAGGGGGGGGAAAGCTCCTACAATGAGCAGTTCTTC. The full variable domain, its missing parts supplied by reference TRBV30 and TRBJ2-1, is SQTIHQWPATLVQPVGSPLSLECTVEGTSNPNLYWYRQAAGRGLQLLFYSVGIGQISSEVPQNLSASRPQDRQFILSSKKLLLSDSGFYLCAWSVPWEGGESSYNEQFFGPGTRLTVL.

This chain joins TRBV11-2 and TRBJ2-1; 8 nucleotides agree with TRBD1. The CDR3 runs 16 residues. CDR1 is SGHAT, CDR2 FQNNGV, per germline. With V trimmed by 6 bases and J by 5 bases, 12 bases remained unmatched. The CDR3 loop is CASRKGTGRENNEQFF. Here the CDR3 DNA reads TGTGCCAGCAGGAAAGGGACAGGACGGGAAAACAATGAGCAGTTCTTC.

The CDR3: CAWSPGARSYNSPLHF. CDR3 in DNA: TGTGCCTGGAGTCCAGGGGCGCGGTCCTATAATTCACCCCTCCACTTT. The chain joins TRBV30 to TRBJ1-6; a weak D match, TRBD1 (6 bases). CDR3 length equals 16 residues. Germline CDR1 GTSNPN, CDR2 SVGIG (reference sequence). Trimming cost V 2 bases and J 1 base, with 12 bases left between them.

The chain combines TRBV6-1 with TRBJ1-2, with D uncertain. The V end lost 1 base, the J end lost 4 bases, and 19 bases lay between the germline ends. CDR3 length: 17 amino acids. Germline lookup yields CDR1 MNHNS and CDR2 SASEGT. The CDR3 here is CASSEGSADLKLYGYTF. The CDR3 DNA follows: TGTGCCAGCAGTGAAGGGTCAGCAGACCTTAAACTCTATGGCTACACCTTC.

The gene calls are TRBV9 and TRBJ2-7; D gene uncertain. Germline V lookup: CDR1 SGDLS, CDR2 YYNGEE. Trimming cost V 3 bases and J 2 bases, with 9 bases left between them. The CDR3 is made up of 13 amino acids. CDR3 sequence (DNA): TGTGCCAGCAGCGGAAAACCTACCTACGAGCAGTACTTC. Its translation: CASSGKPTYEQYF.

On this clone: This same CDR3 is encoded by further DNA sequences in the sample. CDR3 DNA sequence: TGTGCCAGCAGCGTAGCACCGGGCTATGGCTACACCTTC. Its protein is CASSVAPGYGYTF. The chain recombines TRBV9 with TRBJ1-2, with unresolved D. The CDR3 has 13 amino acids. Per the germline V gene, CDR1 is SGDLS and CDR2 is YYNGEE. The V end lost 0 bases, the J end lost 4 bases, and 7 bases lay between the germline ends. Using reference TRBV9 and TRBJ1-2 for the parts outside the CDR3, the full variable domain is DSGVTQTPKHLITATGQRVTLRCSPRSGDLSVYWYQQSLDQGLQFLIQYYNGEERAKGNILERFSAQQFPDLHSELNLSSLELGDSALYFCASSVAPGYGYTFGSGTRLTVV.

J is TRBJ2-1 and V is TRBV2, with D perhaps matching TRBD2 (6 bases). This CDR3 comprises 15 residues. The germline V gene has CDR1 SNHLY and CDR2 FYNNEI. V lost 6 bases to trimming and J lost 8 bases, with 20 bases between them. CDR3 sequence (DNA): TGTGCCAGCAGCCCTGGACTACTAGCAAGCGATGAGCAGTTCTTC. This codes for CASSPGLLASDEQFF.

Written as DNA, the CDR3 is TGTGCCAGCAGTGAAATTCAGCCCCAGCATTTT. Amino acids: CASSEIQPQHF. The J gene is TRBJ1-5, the V gene TRBV6-1, with D hard to call. Trimming removed 2 bases from V and 6 bases from J, with 2 bases in between. CDR3 length: 11 amino acids. The germline gives CDR1 MNHNS, CDR2 SASEGT.

This clone was observed once. The J gene is TRBJ1-4, the V gene TRBV14; 9 nucleotides agree with TRBD1. The CDR3 is 15 residues long. The trim removed 1 base at V and 5 bases at J, leaving 2 bases unmatched. The germline gives CDR1 SGHDN, CDR2 FVKESK. The CDR3 sequence: CASSQVGQGNEKLFF. The DNA of the CDR3 is TGTGCCAGCAGCCAAGTTGGACAGGGGAATGAAAAACTGTTTTTT.

The V gene is TRBV5-4, the J gene TRBJ1-2, with D hard to call. Deletions cut 3 bases from V and 8 bases from J, with 23 bases between. The CDR3 contains 16 residues. Germline V gives CDR1 SGHNT, CDR2 YYREEE (reference sequence). In DNA form, the CDR3 reads TGTGCCAGCAGCTCTGACGTCATTTGGAGGAGTCGGGGCTACACCTTC. Protein sequence: CASSSDVIWRSRGYTF.

The V and J genes are TRBV5-1 and TRBJ2-7, with D unclear. CDR1 is SGHRS, CDR2 YFSETQ, per germline. The CDR3 runs to 12 residues. The ends were cut back, 0 bases at V and 4 bases at J, with 5 bases in the middle. CDR3 DNA sequence: TGCGCCAGCAGCTTGGGCGAATACGAGCAGTACTTC. It translates to CASSLGEYEQYF.

In this sample, this clone turned up a few times. This chain uses TRBV4-1 with TRBJ1-6; TRBD1 is a possible D gene (5 bases). V dropped 1 base and J dropped 7 bases, with 8 bases sitting between them. Germline V CDR1 and CDR2: MGHRA, YSYEKL. The CDR3 runs to 14 residues. The CDR3 region has the DNA TGCGCCAGCAGCCAAGGGGGGAGCAATTCACCCCTCCACTTT. Amino acid sequence: CASSQGGSNSPLHF.

This sequence joins TRBV27 and TRBJ2-3, with D unclear. CDR3 length: 14 amino acids. The germline V gene encodes CDR1 MNHEY and CDR2 SMNVEV (reference sequence). Trimming took 3 bases from V and 4 from J, leaving 11 bases between them. The CDR3 loop reads CASSLDALADTQYF. CDR3 DNA sequence: TGTGCCAGCAGTTTGGACGCGCTAGCAGATACGCAGTATTTT.

This rearrangement joins TRBV19 to TRBJ1-1, with D perhaps TRBD1 (6 bases). Germline V CDR1 and CDR2: LNHDA, SQIVND (reference sequence). CDR3 size: 13 residues. V dropped 5 bases and J dropped 3 bases, with 10 bases sitting between them. This chain's CDR3 is CASSPGTHTEAFF. The CDR3 DNA reads as TGTGCCAGTAGTCCCGGGACACACACTGAAGCTTTCTTT.

The rearrangement uses TRBV7-2 and TRBJ1-2, with D possibly TRBD1 on 5 matching bases. Germline CDR1 SGHTA, CDR2 FQGNSA. The V and J ends lost 3 bases and 10 bases respectively, with 12 bases between them. CDR3 length equals 12 residues. The CDR3 nucleotides read TGTGCCAGCAGCTTGAACAGGAACAACTACACCTTC. As protein: CASSLNRNNYTF.

This clone has only one observation. The chain joins TRBV28 to TRBJ2-7, with a weak D call TRBD2 (6 bases). Germline V lookup: CDR1 MDHEN, CDR2 SYDVKM. This CDR3 is 15 amino acids long. V lost 2 bases and J lost 1, with 12 bases in between. CDR3 sequence (DNA): TGTGCCAGCAGTTTACCGGGACTGGAATCCTACGAGCAGTACTTC. This codes for CASSLPGLESYEQYF. Filled out from reference TRBV28 and TRBJ2-7, the complete variable domain reads DVKVTQSSRYLVKRTGEKVFLECVQDMDHENMFWYRQDPGLGLRLIYFSYDVKMKEKGDIPEGYSVSREKKERFSLILESASTNQTSMYLCASSLPGLESYEQYFGPGTRLTVT.

The J gene is TRBJ1-2, the V gene TRBV12-3 or TRBV12-4; 8 nucleotides agree with TRBD1. J was trimmed by 3 bases and V by 5 bases; bases with no gene match: 2. The CDR3 contains 13 residues. The CDR3 bases are TGTGCCAGCAGTGGACAGGGTCACTATGGCTACACCTTC. This translates into CASSGQGHYGYTF.

This rearrangement joins TRBV3-1 (or the pseudogene TRBV3-2) to TRBJ1-3; D might be TRBD1 (6 bases). CDR3 length: 16 residues. V lost 1 base, J lost 2 bases, and 12 bases lay in between. Germline V CDR1 and CDR2: LGHDT, YNNKEL (reference sequence). CDR3 loop: CASSQARAGAGNTIYF. The CDR3 coding sequence is TGTGCCAGCAGCCAAGCGAGGGCAGGGGCTGGAAACACCATATATTTT.

DNA of the CDR3: TGTGCCAGCAGACTTTCAAGCGGGGTTACCTACGAGCAGTACTTC. Translated: CASRLSSGVTYEQYF. This chain connects TRBV2 to TRBJ2-7, with TRBD2 matching over 7 bases. The CDR3 is 15 residues long. J gave up 2 bases and V 6 bases, and 10 bases lay outside the gene matches. The germline V gene encodes CDR1 SNHLY and CDR2 FYNNEI.

The chain combines TRBV4-1 with TRBJ2-3; D is undetermined. This CDR3 region has 15 residues. Germline V lookup: CDR1 MGHRA, CDR2 YSYEKL. V gave up 0 bases and J gave up 3 bases, with 10 bases separating them. The CDR3 is CASSQDFAWTDTQYF. The DNA for the CDR3 is TGCGCCAGCAGCCAAGATTTCGCCTGGACAGATACGCAGTATTTT.

The rearrangement links TRBV19 to TRBJ1-6, with 7 bases matching TRBD1. Germline V CDR1 and CDR2: LNHDA, SQIVND (reference sequence). The length of the CDR3 is 12 residues. V trimming: 3 bases; J trimming: 10 bases; junction bases outside the gene matches: 0. The CDR3 loop reads CASSMGQSPLHF. The DNA for the CDR3 is TGTGCCAGTAGTATGGGACAGTCACCCCTCCACTTT.

This chain joins TRBV24-1 and TRBJ1-2; D is unclear. Germline V lookup: CDR1 KGHDR, CDR2 SFDVKD. This CDR3 contains 14 residues. With 4 bases removed from V and 4 bases from J, the gap between germline ends came to 12 bases. CDR3 bases: TGTGCCACCAGTGACCCTCCAGTGAGCTATGGCTACACCTTC. Translated: CATSDPPVSYGYTF.

The genes are TRBV6-5 and TRBJ2-7; 10 nucleotides line up with TRBD1. Germline lookup yields CDR1 MNHEY and CDR2 SVGAGI. The CDR3 loop spans 15 amino acids. V trimming: 7 bases; J trimming: 1 base; junction bases outside the gene matches: 7. The CDR3 loop is CASTDPGQGSYEQYF. CDR3 in DNA: TGTGCCAGCACCGACCCGGGACAGGGGTCCTACGAGCAGTACTTC.

This clone was counted between two and nine times. The chain uses TRBV19 and TRBJ1-3; the match to TRBD1 covers 9 bases. The CDR3 covers 14 residues. Germline CDR1 is LNHDA and CDR2 is SQIVND (reference sequence). V shed 7 bases, J shed 8 bases, and the junction held 9 bases outside the gene matches. The CDR3 region is CASNPGQGYDTIYF. The CDR3 DNA reads TGTGCCAGTAATCCGGGACAGGGATATGACACCATATATTTT.

About this clone itself: The sample has other DNA sequences that encode this CDR3 too. This rearrangement joins TRBV5-1 to TRBJ1-1; D call uncertain. The CDR3 runs to 13 residues. The V end was cut by 0 bases, the J end by 1 base, with 4 bases between. Germline CDR1 reads SGHRS; CDR2 reads YFSETQ. CDR3 DNA sequence: TGCGCCAGCAGCTTGGGCCCGAACACTGAAGCTTTCTTT. This gives the protein CASSLGPNTEAFF.

This chain uses TRBV13 with TRBJ1-3; D gene uncertain. The CDR3 extends over 13 amino acids. V shed 0 bases and J shed 7 bases, with 7 bases lying between them. In germline, CDR1 is PRHDT, CDR2 FYEKMQ (reference sequence). The CDR3 coding sequence is TGTGCCAGCAGCTTAGGGTCTCGGAACACCATATATTTT. Protein: CASSLGSRNTIYF.